This T cell receptor beta chain was recorded in a study of circulating and synovial CD4+ cells in juvenile arthritis. Germline V gene data show CDR1 as ENHRY and CDR2 as SYGVKD. CDR3 length: 15 residues. V shed 3 bases and J 3 bases; nucleotides not matched to a gene: 3. Profiling relied on immunoSEQ multiplex PCR, and the TCRdb table lists in-frame clones only, not all of them. The sample holds tens of thousands of clones, roughly 95% seen once. Sample: CD4+ T cells from blood. This chain links TRBV10-3 with TRBJ2-7; 12 bases match TRBD1. The sequence was obtained from a human donor with juvenile idiopathic arthritis. DNA of the CDR3: TGTGCCATCAGTGATCGGGACAGGGGGCTCTACGAGCAGTACTTC. It encodes CAISDRDRGLYEQYF.